The subject of this entry is one T cell receptor beta chain. TCRdb's copy holds only in-frame clones and misses some; the assay was immunoSEQ multiplex PCR. Seen here are fewer than 100,000 clones, around 89% observed once, and the top ten hold under 0.5%. The data were obtained in a study of technical replicates of blood from a handful of donors. The CDR3 is made up of 13 amino acids. Per the germline V gene, CDR1 is SGHTA and CDR2 is FQGNSA. V lost 2 bases and J 5 bases, leaving 9 bases between the germline ends. The sequencing input was T cells isolated from PBMCs. The chain joins TRBV7-2 to TRBJ1-1; D ambiguous. The sequence came from a human donor in good health. The CDR3 nucleotides read TGTGCCAGCAGCTTAAGAGGATGGACTGAAGCTTTCTTT. This codes for CASSLRGWTEAFF.